Listed below are T cell receptor beta chains from one sample, sequenced in a study of cytomegalovirus exposure and HLA in healthy donors. The method was immunoSEQ multiplex PCR; TCRdb's version includes in-frame clones alone and lacks a portion of them. This table has 100,000 to 150,000 clones, about three quarters appearing once. The sequenced sample was PBMCs. Receptor source: a man under 40 in good health and CMV-seronegative. The conserved cysteine and the conserved F or W are not part of the CDR3 here.

V	length	CDR3
TRBV5-5	13	ASSTTSGSSYEQY
TRBV5-1	13	ASSVEGHLPQGQY
TRBV6-1	14	ASSDRGQGSYNEQF
TRBV10-3	12	AISVGEGSTEAF
TRBV7-3	11	ASSSGVEAEAF
TRBV10-1	15	ASSEFVGSGSTDTQY
TRBV6-6	13	ASSYVQGVSYEQY
TRBV19	11	ASSLQLYQPQH
TRBV10-3	13	AISESRGNNQPQH
TRBV2	12	ASSYRDRVGEQY
TRBV10-1	14	ASKNARDSSDTEAF
TRBV6-1	13	AIHGSSGGSEKLF
TRBV6-1	12	ASSERDRRLEAF
TRBV5-4	13	ASSLDWRGVETQY
TRBV2	12	ASSVGQGNSPLH
TRBV6-5	11	ASSYSNRGEAF
TRBV7-9	12	ASSSTLNTGELF
TRBV11-3	11	ASSLGQEYEQY
TRBV28	11	ASSLSEQETQY
TRBV2	11	ASSEVVYNEQF
TRBV29-1	11	SVVGRFTGTQY
TRBV28	12	ASIPGGPGNTIY